The sequence of this T cell receptor beta chain was determined in a study of cytomegalovirus exposure and HLA in healthy donors. Primers included in the PCR were 60 Vbeta and 13 Jbeta primers. The method was immunoSEQ multiplex PCR; TCRdb's version includes in-frame clones alone and lacks a portion of them. The table lists about 54,000 clones. CDR1 is SQVTM and CDR2 is ANQGSEA in the germline V gene. The CDR3 is 13 amino acids. V trimming: 7 bases; J trimming: 4 bases; junction bases outside the gene matches: 6. Sequencing input: PBMCs. The chain joins TRBV29-1 to TRBJ1-1; 10 nucleotides line up with TRBD1. The TCR was taken from a woman between 35 and 50 years old in good health and CMV-seronegative. The CDR3 region has the DNA TGCAGCGGTGACCGGACAGGGGGCACTGAAGCTTTCTTT. This sequence encodes CSGDRTGGTEAFF.